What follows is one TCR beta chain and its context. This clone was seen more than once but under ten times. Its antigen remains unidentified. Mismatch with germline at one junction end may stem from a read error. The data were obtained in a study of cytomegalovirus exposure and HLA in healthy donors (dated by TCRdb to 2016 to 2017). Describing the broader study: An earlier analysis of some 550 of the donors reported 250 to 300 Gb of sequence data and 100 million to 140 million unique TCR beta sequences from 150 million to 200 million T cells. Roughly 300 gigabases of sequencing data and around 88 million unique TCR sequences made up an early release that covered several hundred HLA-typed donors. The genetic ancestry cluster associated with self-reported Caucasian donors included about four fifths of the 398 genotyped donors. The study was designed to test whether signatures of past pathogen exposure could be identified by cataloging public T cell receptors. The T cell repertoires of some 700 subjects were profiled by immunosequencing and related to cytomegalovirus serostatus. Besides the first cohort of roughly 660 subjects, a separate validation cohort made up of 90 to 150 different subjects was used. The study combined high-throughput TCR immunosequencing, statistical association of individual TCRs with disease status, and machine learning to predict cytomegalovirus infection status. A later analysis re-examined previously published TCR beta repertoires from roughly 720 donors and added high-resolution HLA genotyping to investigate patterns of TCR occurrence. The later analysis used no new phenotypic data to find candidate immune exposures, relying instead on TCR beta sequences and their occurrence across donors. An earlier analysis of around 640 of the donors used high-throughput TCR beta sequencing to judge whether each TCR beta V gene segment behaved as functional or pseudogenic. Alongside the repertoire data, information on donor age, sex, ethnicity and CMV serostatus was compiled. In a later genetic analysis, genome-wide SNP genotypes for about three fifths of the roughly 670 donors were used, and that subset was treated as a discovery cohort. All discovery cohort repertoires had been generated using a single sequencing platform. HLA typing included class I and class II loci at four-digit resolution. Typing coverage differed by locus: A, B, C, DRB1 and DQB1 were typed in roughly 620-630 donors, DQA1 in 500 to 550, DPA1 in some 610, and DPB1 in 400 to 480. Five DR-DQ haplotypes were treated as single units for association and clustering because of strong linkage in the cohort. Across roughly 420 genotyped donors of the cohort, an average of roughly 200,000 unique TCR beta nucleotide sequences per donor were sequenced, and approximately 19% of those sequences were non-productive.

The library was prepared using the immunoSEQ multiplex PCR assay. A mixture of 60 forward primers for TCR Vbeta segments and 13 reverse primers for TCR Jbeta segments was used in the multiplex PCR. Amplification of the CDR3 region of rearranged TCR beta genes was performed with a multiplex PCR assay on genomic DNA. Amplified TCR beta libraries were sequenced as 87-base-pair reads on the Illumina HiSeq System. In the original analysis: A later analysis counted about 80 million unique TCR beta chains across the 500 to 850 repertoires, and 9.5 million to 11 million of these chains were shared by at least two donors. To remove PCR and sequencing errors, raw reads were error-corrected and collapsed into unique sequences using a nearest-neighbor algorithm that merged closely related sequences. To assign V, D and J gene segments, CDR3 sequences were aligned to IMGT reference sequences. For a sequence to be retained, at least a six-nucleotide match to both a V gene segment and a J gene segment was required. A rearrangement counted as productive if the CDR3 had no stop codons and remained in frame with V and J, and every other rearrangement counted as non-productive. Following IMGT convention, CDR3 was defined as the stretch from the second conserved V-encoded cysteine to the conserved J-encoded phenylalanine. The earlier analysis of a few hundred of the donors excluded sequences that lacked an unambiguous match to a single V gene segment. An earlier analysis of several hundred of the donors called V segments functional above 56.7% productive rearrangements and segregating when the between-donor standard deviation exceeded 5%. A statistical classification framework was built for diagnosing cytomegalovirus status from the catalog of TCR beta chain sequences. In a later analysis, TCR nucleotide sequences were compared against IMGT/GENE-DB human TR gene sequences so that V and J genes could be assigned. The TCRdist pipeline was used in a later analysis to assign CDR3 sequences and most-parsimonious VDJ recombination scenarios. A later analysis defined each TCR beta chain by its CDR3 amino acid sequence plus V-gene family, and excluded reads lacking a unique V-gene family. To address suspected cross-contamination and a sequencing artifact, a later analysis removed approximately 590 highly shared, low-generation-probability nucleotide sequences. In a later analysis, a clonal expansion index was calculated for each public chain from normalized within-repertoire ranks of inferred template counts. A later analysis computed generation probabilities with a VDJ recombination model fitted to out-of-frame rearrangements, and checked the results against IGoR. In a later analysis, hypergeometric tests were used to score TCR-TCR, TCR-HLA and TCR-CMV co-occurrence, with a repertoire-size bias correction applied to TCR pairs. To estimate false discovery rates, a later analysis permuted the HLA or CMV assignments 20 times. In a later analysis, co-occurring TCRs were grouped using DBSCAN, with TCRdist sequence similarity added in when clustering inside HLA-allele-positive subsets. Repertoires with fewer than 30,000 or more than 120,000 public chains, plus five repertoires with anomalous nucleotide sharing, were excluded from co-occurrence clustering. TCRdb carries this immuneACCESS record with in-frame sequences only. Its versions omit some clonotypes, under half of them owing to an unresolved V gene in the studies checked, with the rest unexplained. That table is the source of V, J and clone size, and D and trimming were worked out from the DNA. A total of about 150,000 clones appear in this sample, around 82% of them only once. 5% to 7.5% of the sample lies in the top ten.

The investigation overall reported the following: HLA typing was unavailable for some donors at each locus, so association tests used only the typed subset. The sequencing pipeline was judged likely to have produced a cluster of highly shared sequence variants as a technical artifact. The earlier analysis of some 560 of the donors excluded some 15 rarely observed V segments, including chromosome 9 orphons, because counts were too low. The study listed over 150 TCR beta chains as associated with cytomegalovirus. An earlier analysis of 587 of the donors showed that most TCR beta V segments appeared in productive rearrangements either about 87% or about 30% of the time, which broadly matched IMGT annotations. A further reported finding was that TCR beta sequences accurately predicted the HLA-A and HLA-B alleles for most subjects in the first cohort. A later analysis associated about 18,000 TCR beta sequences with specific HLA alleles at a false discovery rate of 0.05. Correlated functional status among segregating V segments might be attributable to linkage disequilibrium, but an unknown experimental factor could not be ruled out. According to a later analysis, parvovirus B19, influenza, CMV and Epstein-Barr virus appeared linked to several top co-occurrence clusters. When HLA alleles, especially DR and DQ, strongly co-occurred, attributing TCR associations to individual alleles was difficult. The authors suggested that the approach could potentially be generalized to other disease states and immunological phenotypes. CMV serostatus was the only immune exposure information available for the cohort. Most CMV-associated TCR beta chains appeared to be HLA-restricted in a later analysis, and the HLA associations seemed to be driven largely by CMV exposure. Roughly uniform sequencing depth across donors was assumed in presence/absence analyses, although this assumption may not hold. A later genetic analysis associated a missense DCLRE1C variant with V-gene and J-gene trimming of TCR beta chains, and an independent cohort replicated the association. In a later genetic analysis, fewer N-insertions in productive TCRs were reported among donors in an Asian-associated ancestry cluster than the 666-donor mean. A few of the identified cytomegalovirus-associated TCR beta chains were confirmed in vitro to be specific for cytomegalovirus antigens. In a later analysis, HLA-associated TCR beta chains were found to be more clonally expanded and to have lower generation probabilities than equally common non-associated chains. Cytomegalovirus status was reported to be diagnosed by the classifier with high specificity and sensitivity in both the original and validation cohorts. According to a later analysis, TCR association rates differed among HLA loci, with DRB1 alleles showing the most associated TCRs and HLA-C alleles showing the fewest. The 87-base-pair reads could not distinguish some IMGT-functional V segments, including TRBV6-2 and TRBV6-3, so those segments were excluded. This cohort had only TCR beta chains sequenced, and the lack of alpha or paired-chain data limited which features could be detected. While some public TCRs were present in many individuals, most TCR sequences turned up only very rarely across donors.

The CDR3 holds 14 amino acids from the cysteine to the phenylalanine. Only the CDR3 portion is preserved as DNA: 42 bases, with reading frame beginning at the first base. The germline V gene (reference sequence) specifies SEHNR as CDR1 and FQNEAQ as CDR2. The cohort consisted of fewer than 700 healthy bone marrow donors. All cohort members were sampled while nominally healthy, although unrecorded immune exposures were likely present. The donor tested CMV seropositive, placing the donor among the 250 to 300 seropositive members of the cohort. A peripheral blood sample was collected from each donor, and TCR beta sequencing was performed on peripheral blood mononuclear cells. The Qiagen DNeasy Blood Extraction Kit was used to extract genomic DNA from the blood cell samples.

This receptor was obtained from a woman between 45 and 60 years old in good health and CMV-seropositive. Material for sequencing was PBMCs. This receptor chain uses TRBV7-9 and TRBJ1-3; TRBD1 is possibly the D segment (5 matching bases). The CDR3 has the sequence CSSSSWGPGNTIYF. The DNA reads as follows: TGTTCCAGCAGCTCGTGGGGCCCTGGAAACACCATATATTTT.